The T cell receptor (beta chain) described here comes from a study of blood T cell repertoires in COVID-19. The overall study: In each case, the material was cDNA or gDNA derived from T cells, B-cell-depleted T cells, or PBMCs.

As handled by the study authors: Cell counts per sample came from amplifying reference gene primers. Here immunoSEQ multiplex PCR was the method, and the copy in TCRdb shows in-frame clones only, minus some. D and trimming were read from the DNA, whereas the V and J calls and clone size are those reported in that table. The table shows a few hundred thousand clones, with under 90% occurring only once. With 6 bases removed from V and 4 bases from J, the gap between germline ends came to 10 bases. The CDR3 has 13 residues. CDR1 and CDR2 (germline): SQVTM, ANQGSEA. Categorization into cohorts depended on clinical history that participants reported. Recovered status applied to Cohort 3 donors who had two consecutive negative PCRs. It also applied to those with clearance or with symptom resolution.

The V call is TRBV29-1, the J call TRBJ2-6, with D perhaps matching TRBD1 (6 bases). The sample comprised PBMCs or T cells enriched from blood (not recorded which). The TCR originated in a woman aged 55-69 years who had recovered from COVID-19. The CDR3 DNA sequence: TGCAGCGTCACAGGGTCGGGGGCCAACGTCCTGACTTTC. As protein: CSVTGSGANVLTF.